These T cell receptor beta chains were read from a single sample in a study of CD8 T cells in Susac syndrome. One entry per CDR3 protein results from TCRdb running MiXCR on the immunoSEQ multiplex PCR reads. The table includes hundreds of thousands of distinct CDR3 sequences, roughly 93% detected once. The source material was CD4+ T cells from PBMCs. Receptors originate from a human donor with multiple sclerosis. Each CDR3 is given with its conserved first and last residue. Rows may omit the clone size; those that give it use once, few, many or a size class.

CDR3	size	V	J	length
CASSFFRTGGYGYTF	NA	TRBV5-6	TRBJ1-2	15
CASRSPGGRTYEQYF	once	TRBV27	TRBJ2-7	15
CASSTLGQGVGYEQYF	NA	TRBV19	TRBJ2-7	16
CATGQGTYNEQFF	once	TRBV24-1	TRBJ2-1	13
CASSPSGTNRQPQHF	NA	TRBV28	TRBJ1-5	15
CASSQTGTEQPQHF	NA	TRBV7-8	TRBJ1-5	14
CASSLRGRPYGYTF	NA	TRBV19	TRBJ1-2	14
CATSDPRDRVETQYF	NA	TRBV24-1	TRBJ2-5	15
CATKKGDQNTGELFF	NA	TRBV2	TRBJ2-2	15
CAISSDRGLETQYF	once	TRBV10-3	TRBJ2-5	14
CASSVAGGPGNEQFF	NA	TRBV9	TRBJ2-1	15
CASSQVRRAGGPPDTQYF	NA	TRBV4-1	TRBJ2-3	18
CASSETAGGPLNEQFF	NA	TRBV5-1	TRBJ2-1	16
CASSLSGRVTGELFF	NA	TRBV27	TRBJ2-2	15
CASTIQGTGRNSPLHF	once	TRBV7-8	TRBJ1-6	16
CASSRVSTGELFF	NA	TRBV5-1	TRBJ2-2	13
CSVGVETFNYGYTF	NA	TRBV29-1	TRBJ1-2	14
CASSLRRSEAFF	NA	TRBV12-3/TRBV12-4	TRBJ1-1	12
CASSLSTGGYEQYF	few	TRBV3-1	TRBJ2-7	14
CASSLAGNTNQPQHF	NA	TRBV5-1	TRBJ1-5	15
CSVDQLRRRPHNEQFF	NA	TRBV29-1	TRBJ2-1	16
CASSITGGYNQETQYF	NA	TRBV11-2	TRBJ2-5	16
CASSSWGDTEAFF	NA	TRBV25-1	TRBJ1-1	13
CASSRRGGDPPDTQYF	NA	TRBV4-2	TRBJ2-3	16